This T cell receptor (beta chain) was retrieved from a study of shared T cell receptors in the human thymus. Germline CDR1 is MNHEY and CDR2 is SVGAGI. Trimming shortened V by 5 bases and J by 4 bases, and 11 bases separated the two germline ends. The CDR3 sequence is 13 residues long. Method: immunoSEQ multiplex PCR; TCRdb's copy keeps in-frame clones and lacks some. The table lists more than 550,000 clones, approximately 89% of them singletons. These sequences were also reported in another study, on human thymus T cells. That study adds: Healthy Finnish infants having corrective surgery for congenital heart defects served as donors. Resections that were taken during corrective heart surgery supplied the thymus tissue. Related research has reported that thymic repertoires overlap highly among unrelated individuals.

This rearrangement joins TRBV6-5 to TRBJ1-1, with D possibly being TRBD1 (5 bases). Sequences were obtained from thymocytes. The sequence came from a boy under two years old with a congenital heart defect. The CDR3 nucleotides read TGTGCCAGCAGTACGAACAGGACCACTGAAGCTTTCTTT. Residues: CASSTNRTTEAFF.